This T cell receptor (beta chain) was sequenced for a study of cytomegalovirus exposure and HLA in healthy donors. Everyone who donated was a healthy bone marrow donor. Unrecorded immune exposures were likely, despite nominal health at sampling. As for this clone: As yet, its antigen is unknown.

Study observations and caveats: Roughly uniform depth of sequencing across donors was assumed in presence/absence analyses.

The germline V gene encodes CDR1 SGHNT and CDR2 YYREEE (reference sequence). V gave up 4 bases and J gave up 3 bases; unmatched junction bases: 17. The CDR3 has 18 residues. Vbeta (60) and Jbeta (13) primers were used in the PCR. In the authors' methods: An analysis performed later counted about 80 million unique TCR beta chains (around 9.9 million of them shared). The protocol was immunoSEQ multiplex PCR, while the TCRdb copy is restricted to in-frame clones and leaves out a portion. V and J calls and clone size come straight from that table; D and trimming were deduced from the DNA. The sample includes roughly 65,000 clones.

Sequencing was done on a sample of PBMCs. This sequence originates from a boy younger than 18 in good health and CMV-seronegative. The rearrangement uses TRBV5-4 and TRBJ1-1, with TRBD1 identical over 8 bases. The CDR3 DNA is TGTGCCAGCAGCCCATGGATGGACAGGGAGGGATCATACACTGAAGCTTTCTTT. Translated: CASSPWMDREGSYTEAFF.